Sample share makes the clone carrying this T cell receptor (beta chain) medium-sized. Alpha and beta constant-region primers primed reverse transcription of about 500 ng RNA. Alpha and beta chain libraries were made separately by chain-specific third strand synthesis with multiplexing indices. Ligation attached cDNA to a 5' RACE adapter that carried a random hexamer and SP2 site. TCRdb recomputed calls from the 5' RACE reads with MiXCR, one row per CDR3 protein. The top ten clones hold less than 6% of a sample with approximately 9,400 distinct CDR3 sequences, over 7.5% of them seen once. The repertoire came from unfractionated whole blood and reflected all unsorted peripheral T cells. Control samples came from about nine uninfected healthy donors, a few of them resampled after two to four months. Peripheral blood, 2.5 ml, was drawn for RNA extraction. These data are taken from a study of HIV-infected patients and healthy controls.

The germline gives CDR1 SGHKS, CDR2 YYEKEE (reference sequence). This CDR3 region has 15 residues. With 1 base removed from V and 0 bases from J, the gap between germline ends came to 8 bases. The chain recombines TRBV5-5 with TRBJ2-1; no clear D gene. This TCR derives from an adult in good health. Source material: blood. The DNA of the CDR3 is TGTGCCAGCAGCTTGCAGGACCTCTCCTACAATGAGCAGTTCTTC. This codes for CASSLQDLSYNEQFF.